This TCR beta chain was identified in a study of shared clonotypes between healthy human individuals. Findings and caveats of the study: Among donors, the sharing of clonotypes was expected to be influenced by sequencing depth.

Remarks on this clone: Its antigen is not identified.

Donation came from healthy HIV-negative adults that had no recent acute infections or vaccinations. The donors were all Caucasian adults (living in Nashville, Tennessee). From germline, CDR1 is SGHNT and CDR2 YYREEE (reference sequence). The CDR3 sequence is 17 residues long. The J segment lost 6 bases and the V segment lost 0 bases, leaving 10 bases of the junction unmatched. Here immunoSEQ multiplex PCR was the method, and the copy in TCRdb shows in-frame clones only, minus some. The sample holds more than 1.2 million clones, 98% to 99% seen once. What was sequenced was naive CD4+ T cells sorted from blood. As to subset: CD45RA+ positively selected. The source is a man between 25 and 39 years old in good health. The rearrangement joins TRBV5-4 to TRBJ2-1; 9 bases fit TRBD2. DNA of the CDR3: TGTGCCAGCAGCTTGGTTCCCGGCCTAGCGGGAAGCAATGAGCAGTTCTTC. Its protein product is CASSLVPGLAGSNEQFF.